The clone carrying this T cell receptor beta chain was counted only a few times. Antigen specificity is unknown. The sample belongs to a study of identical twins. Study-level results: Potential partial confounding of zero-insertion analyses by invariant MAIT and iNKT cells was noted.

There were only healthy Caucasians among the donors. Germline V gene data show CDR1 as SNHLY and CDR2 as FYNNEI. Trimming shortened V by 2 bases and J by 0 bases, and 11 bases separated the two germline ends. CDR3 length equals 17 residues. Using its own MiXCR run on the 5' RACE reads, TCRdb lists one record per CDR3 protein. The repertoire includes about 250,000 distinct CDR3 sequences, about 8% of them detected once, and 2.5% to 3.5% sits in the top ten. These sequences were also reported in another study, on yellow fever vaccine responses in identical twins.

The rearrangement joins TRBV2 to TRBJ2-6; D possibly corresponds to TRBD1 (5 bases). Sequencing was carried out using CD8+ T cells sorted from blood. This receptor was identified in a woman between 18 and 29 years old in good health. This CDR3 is CASSEKGPHSGANVLTF. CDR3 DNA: TGTGCCAGCAGTGAAAAGGGGCCCCACTCTGGGGCCAACGTCCTGACTTTC.